This TCR beta chain is drawn from a study of T cell responses to AZD1222 COVID-19 vaccine. This clone showed up just once. Its antigen is still unknown. General study results and limits: Donors were largely white British and mainly female; clonal diversity was possibly underestimated.

Some clones are missing from TCRdb's copy, which holds only in-frame ones; the method was immunoSEQ multiplex PCR. This table has about 67,000 clones, about 80% appearing once. V was trimmed by 2 bases and J by 1 base, leaving 5 bases between them. The CDR3 length is 13 residues. In germline, CDR1 is MNHEY, CDR2 SVGAGI. The sample in question was peripheral blood, obtained 28 days after the second AZD1222 dose. The sequence was collected from an adult who received the AZD1222 COVID-19 vaccine. The gene calls are TRBV6-5 and TRBJ1-2; D remains unclear. CDR3 sequence: CASSYAINYGYTF. For the CDR3, the DNA is TGTGCCAGCAGTTACGCCATTAACTATGGCTACACCTTC.